One TCR beta chain is described in this entry. Authors' methods: For nucleated cells, counts were estimated from reference gene primer amplification. Method: immunoSEQ multiplex PCR; TCRdb's copy keeps in-frame clones and lacks some. The V and J calls and clone size come from that table; D and trimming were worked out from the DNA. The sample includes under 75,000 clones, approximately 80% of them seen just once. This specimen belongs to a study of blood T cell repertoires in COVID-19. Whole-study context: Researchers got acute and convalescent COVID-19 samples from the United States, Italy and Spain. PBMCs, B-cell-depleted T cells, or T cells provided the cDNA or gDNA that made up the material.

The V end lost 3 bases, the J end lost 4 bases, and 6 bases lay between the germline ends. This CDR3 contains 11 residues. In germline, CDR1 is DFQATT, CDR2 SNEGSKA (reference sequence). Sequencing was done on a sample of peripheral blood. The chain employs TRBV20-1 and TRBJ2-5; no clear D. The source is a man aged 55 to 70 with acute or convalescent COVID-19. The CDR3 DNA sequence: TGCAGTGCTAGTTTAGTAGAGACCCAGTACTTC. The encoded protein is CSASLVETQYF.